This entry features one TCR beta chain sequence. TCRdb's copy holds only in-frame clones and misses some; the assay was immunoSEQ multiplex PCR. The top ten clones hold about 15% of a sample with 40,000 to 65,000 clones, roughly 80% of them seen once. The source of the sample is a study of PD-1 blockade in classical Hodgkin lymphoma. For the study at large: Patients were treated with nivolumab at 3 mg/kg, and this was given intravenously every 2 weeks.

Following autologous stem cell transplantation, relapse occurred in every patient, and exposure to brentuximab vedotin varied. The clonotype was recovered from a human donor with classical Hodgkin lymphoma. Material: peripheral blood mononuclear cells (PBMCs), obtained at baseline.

CDR3 DNA sequence: TGTGCCAGCAGCCAAGATCGGACCACTGAAGCTTTCTTT. Translated: CASSQDRTTEAFF. The J gene is TRBJ1-1, the V gene TRBV14; D remains unclear. The germline V gene has CDR1 SGHDN and CDR2 FVKESK. Trimming pared 0 bases from V and 4 bases from J, leaving 6 bases between. CDR3 length: 13 residues. Combining the CDR3 with reference TRBV14 and TRBJ1-1 gives the whole variable domain EAGVTQFPSHSVIEKGQTVTLRCDPISGHDNLYWYRRVMGKEIKFLLHFVKESKQDESGMPNNRFLAERTGGTYSTLKVQPAELEDSGVYFCASSQDRTTEAFFGQGTRLTVV.